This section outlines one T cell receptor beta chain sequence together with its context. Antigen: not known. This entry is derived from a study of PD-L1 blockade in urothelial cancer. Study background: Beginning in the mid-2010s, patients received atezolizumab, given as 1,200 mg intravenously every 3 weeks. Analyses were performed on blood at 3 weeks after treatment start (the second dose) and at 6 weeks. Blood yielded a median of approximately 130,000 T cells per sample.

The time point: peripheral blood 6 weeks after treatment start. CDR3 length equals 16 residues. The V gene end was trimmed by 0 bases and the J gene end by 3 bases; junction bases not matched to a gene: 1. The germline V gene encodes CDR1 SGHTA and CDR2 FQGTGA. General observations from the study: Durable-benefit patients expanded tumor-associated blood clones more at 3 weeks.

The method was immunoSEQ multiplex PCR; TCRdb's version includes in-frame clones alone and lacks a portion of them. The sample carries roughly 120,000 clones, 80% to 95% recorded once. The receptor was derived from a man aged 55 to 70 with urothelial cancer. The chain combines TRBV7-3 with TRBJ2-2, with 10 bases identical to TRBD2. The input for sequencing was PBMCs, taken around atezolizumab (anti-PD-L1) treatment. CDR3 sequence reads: CASSLTSGGYTGELFF. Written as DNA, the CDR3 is TGTGCCAGCAGCTTAACTAGCGGGGGGTACACCGGGGAGCTGTTTTTT. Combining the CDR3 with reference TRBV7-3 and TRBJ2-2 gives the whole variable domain GAGVSQTPSNKVTEKGKYVELRCDPISGHTALYWYRQSLGQGPEFLIYFQGTGAADDSGLPNDRFFAVRPEGSVSTLKIQRTERGDSAVYLCASSLTSGGYTGELFFGEGSRLTVL.